This T cell receptor (beta chain) was recorded in a study of early T cells in non-severe SARS-CoV-2 infection. Study-wide context: Sequenced bulk RNA came from whole blood that was unsorted, and chains were unpaired. Study conclusions and caveats: Lookups in VDJdb leaned toward anti-spike CD8 responses and missed private and CD4 specificities.

This clonotype has a handful of counts. Its matching antigen is unknown. The CDR3 sequence is 13 residues long. CDR1 is WSHSY, CDR2 SAAADI, per germline. V was clipped by 7 bases and J by 5 bases; unmatched bases: 4. Researchers attached unique molecular identifiers to individual cDNA molecules. Each CDR3 protein is one row after TCRdb ran MiXCR on the 5' RACE reads. The repertoire has tens of thousands of distinct CDR3 sequences, about 9.8% of them found once; the top ten carry around 17%. The sequence derives from an adult who was a healthcare worker with PCR-confirmed SARS-CoV-2 infection or an uninfected control (not recorded which). The chain carries TRBV10-2 and TRBJ2-7, with 11 bases that match TRBD2. The sample consisted of whole blood. This CDR3 is CASNVAGGNEQYF. CDR3 nucleotide sequence: TGCGCCAGCAATGTAGCGGGAGGGAACGAGCAGTACTTC.